This is a list of T cell receptor beta chains from one sample in a study of blood T cell repertoires in COVID-19. Some clones are missing from TCRdb's copy, which holds only in-frame ones; the method was immunoSEQ multiplex PCR. The sample records a few hundred thousand clones, about nine tenths being singletons. Sequencing was performed on peripheral blood. The source of these receptors is a woman in her thirties or forties who had recovered from COVID-19. Each CDR3 is given with its conserved first and last residue. The D gene is left open where the match is weak. Not all rows give a size; the values are once, few, many and, for expanded clones, a class.

v_call	j_call	clone_size	d_call	cdr3_aa	cdr3_nt
TRBV9	TRBJ2-1	once	TRBD2	CASSVGTSGMDEQFF	TGTGCCAGCAGCGTAGGGACTAGCGGGATGGATGAGCAGTTCTTC
TRBV5-4	TRBJ1-5	once	NA	CASSSPDQPQHF	TGTGCCAGCAGCTCCCCAGATCAGCCCCAGCATTTT
TRBV24-1	TRBJ1-5	NA	TRBD1	CATSDPQGNQPQHF	TGTGCCACCAGTGACCCACAGGGGAATCAGCCCCAGCATTTT
TRBV27	TRBJ2-3	NA	TRBD2	CASSWAGVAPGTQYF	TGTGCCAGCAGTTGGGCGGGAGTAGCCCCAGGTACGCAGTATTTT
TRBV12-2	TRBJ2-2	NA	NA	CASRPNRGQPEMGELFF	TGTGCAAGTCGCCCCAATCGTGGACAGCCTGAGATGGGGGAGCTGTTTTTT
TRBV12-3/TRBV12-4	TRBJ2-7	NA	TRBD2	CATTSGSSYEQYF	TGTGCCACCACTAGCGGGAGTTCTTACGAGCAGTACTTC
TRBV10-3	TRBJ1-1	once	TRBD1	CAINLTGASDTEAFF	TGTGCCATCAATCTGACAGGGGCGTCGGACACTGAAGCTTTCTTT
TRBV2	TRBJ2-7	few	TRBD2	CASSEGLLAGNYEQYF	TGTGCCAGCAGTGAAGGACTTCTAGCGGGCAACTACGAGCAGTACTTC
TRBV13	TRBJ2-2	NA	TRBD2	CASSLGLAGATGELFF	TGTGCCAGCAGCTTAGGACTAGCGGGAGCTACCGGGGAGCTGTTTTTT
TRBV10-3	TRBJ2-7	NA	NA	CAIIRLAGLGKLYEQYF	TGTGCCATCATTCGGTTGGCGGGATTAGGAAAGCTCTACGAGCAGTACTTC
TRBV3-1/TRBV3-2	TRBJ2-5	NA	NA	CASSQTRGSQETQYF	TGTGCCAGCAGCCAGACGCGGGGCTCCCAAGAGACCCAGTACTTC
TRBV28	TRBJ1-4	NA	NA	CASSLYAAGEGKLFF	TGTGCCAGCAGTTTATACGCAGCGGGTGAAGGAAAACTGTTTTTT
TRBV7-9	TRBJ2-2	once	NA	CASSLAWASVGTGELFF	TGTGCCAGCAGCTTAGCTTGGGCCTCCGTCGGCACCGGGGAGCTGTTTTTT
TRBV4-2	TRBJ2-5	NA	TRBD2	CASSPTSGRDQETQYF	TGTGCCAGCAGCCCGACTAGCGGGAGAGATCAAGAGACCCAGTACTTC
TRBV30	TRBJ2-5	NA	TRBD1	CAWREIPGQSTQYF	TGTGCCTGGAGGGAAATTCCGGGACAGTCAACCCAGTACTTC
TRBV29-1	TRBJ1-2	NA	NA	CSVSPTSANYGYTF	TGCAGCGTCTCCCCCACCAGTGCTAACTATGGCTACACCTTC
TRBV18	TRBJ1-1	NA	NA	CASSPRRVNTEAFF	TGTGCCAGCTCACCGCGCAGGGTGAACACTGAAGCTTTCTTT
TRBV18	TRBJ2-1	once	TRBD2	CASSRGFIAGVHNEQFF	TGTGCCAGCTCACGGGGATTTATAGCGGGAGTCCACAATGAGCAGTTCTTC
TRBV24-1	TRBJ2-1	NA	TRBD2	CATFQEREGSYNEQFF	TGTGCCACCTTTCAGGAGCGGGAGGGTTCATACAATGAGCAGTTCTTC
TRBV29-1	TRBJ2-7	NA	NA	CSVETSGVEQYF	TGCAGCGTTGAAACTTCGGGGGTTGAGCAGTACTTC
TRBV28	TRBJ2-7	NA	NA	CAITRRASYEQYF	TGTGCCATCACAAGGAGGGCATCCTACGAGCAGTACTTC
TRBV27	TRBJ2-1	once	NA	CASSSLAGWSLSSSYNEQFF	TGTGCCAGCAGTTCCCTCGCCGGGTGGTCGTTGTCCAGCTCCTACAATGAGCAGTTCTTC
TRBV5-1	TRBJ2-7	NA	TRBD2	CASTGLDAYEQYF	TGCGCCAGCACGGGACTAGACGCCTACGAGCAGTACTTC
TRBV3-1/TRBV3-2	TRBJ2-1	NA	NA	CASSPREYNEQFF	TGTGCCAGCAGCCCGCGAGAATACAATGAGCAGTTCTTC
TRBV11-3	TRBJ2-7	NA	TRBD2	CASSSGTSGIGEQYF	TGTGCCAGCAGCTCCGGGACTAGCGGGATAGGAGAGCAGTACTTC
TRBV5-1	TRBJ1-6	NA	TRBD1	CASSGDSGSPLHF	TGCGCCAGCAGCGGGGACAGTGGTTCACCCCTCCACTTT
TRBV30	TRBJ2-7	NA	TRBD1	CACLTGTATYEQYF	TGTGCCTGCCTGACCGGGACAGCGACCTACGAGCAGTACTTC
TRBV19	TRBJ2-3	once	TRBD1	CASTRTGKTDTQYF	TGTGCCAGTACCCGGACAGGAAAGACAGATACGCAGTATTTT
TRBV30	TRBJ2-2	NA	TRBD1	CAWSDRGSGELFF	TGTGCCTGGAGTGACAGGGGATCCGGGGAGCTGTTTTTT
TRBV30	TRBJ2-5	NA	NA	CAWSDGRTGAQYF	TGTGCCTGGAGTGACGGAAGGACGGGGGCCCAGTACTTC
TRBV28	TRBJ1-6	few	NA	CASRREGYSPLHF	TGTGCCAGCAGACGAGAGGGTTATTCACCCCTCCACTTT
TRBV19	TRBJ2-1	NA	NA	CATSPTGPFFPDNEQFF	TGTGCCACCTCCCCGACAGGACCCTTCTTCCCTGACAATGAGCAGTTCTTC
TRBV19	TRBJ1-3	NA	NA	CASSLGISGNTIYF	TGTGCCAGTAGTCTCGGGATCTCTGGAAACACCATATATTTT
TRBV7-2	TRBJ2-2	NA	TRBD1	CASSKGGAGGIAGELFF	TGTGCCAGCAGCAAAGGAGGTGCAGGGGGTATTGCCGGGGAGCTGTTTTTT
TRBV4-1	TRBJ2-7	NA	NA	CASSQVSGSSSYEQYF	TGCGCCAGCAGCCAAGTGAGCGGGTCGAGCTCCTACGAGCAGTACTTC
TRBV29-1	TRBJ2-7	NA	NA	CSVGRSSYEQYF	TGCAGCGTTGGTCGCAGCTCCTACGAGCAGTACTTC
TRBV5-1	TRBJ2-1	NA	TRBD2	CASRSSGEGHNEQFF	TGCGCCAGCAGGAGTTCGGGGGAGGGCCACAATGAGCAGTTCTTC
TRBV15	TRBJ2-5	once	TRBD2	CATSRDSGNQETQYF	TGTGCCACCAGCAGAGACAGCGGGAACCAAGAGACCCAGTACTTC
TRBV7-9	TRBJ2-2	NA	TRBD1	CASSSTGTGRTGELFF	TGTGCCAGCAGCTCGACCGGGACAGGGCGGACCGGGGAGCTGTTTTTT
TRBV7-8	TRBJ2-7	NA	NA	CAGSLALPSYEQYF	TGTGCCGGCAGCTTAGCTCTACCCTCCTACGAGCAGTACTTC
TRBV5-1	TRBJ1-4	NA	NA	CASSSDSTTNEKLFF	TGCGCCAGCAGCTCAGACAGCACAACTAATGAAAAACTGTTTTTT
TRBV11-2	TRBJ2-7	NA	TRBD1	CASSLGAGGYSSEQYF	TGTGCCAGCAGCTTAGGGGCAGGGGGCTACTCTAGCGAGCAGTACTTC
TRBV4-1	TRBJ1-1	NA	NA	CASSHRRDSSTEAFF	TGCGCCAGCAGCCACCGCAGGGATTCCAGCACTGAAGCTTTCTTT
TRBV2	TRBJ2-7	NA	NA	CASRPDGSVYEQYF	TGTGCCAGCAGACCCGATGGCAGCGTCTACGAGCAGTACTTC
TRBV2	TRBJ1-4	NA	NA	CASRAWGGATNEKLFF	TGTGCCAGCAGGGCATGGGGGGGGGCAACTAATGAAAAACTGTTTTTT
TRBV3-1/TRBV3-2	TRBJ2-2	NA	NA	CASSQWGAGELFF	TGTGCCAGCAGCCAATGGGGGGCCGGGGAGCTGTTTTTT
TRBV10-2	TRBJ2-1	NA	TRBD2	CASSEWVAGGSYNEQFF	TGCGCCAGCAGTGAGTGGGTAGCGGGGGGCTCCTACAATGAGCAGTTCTTC
TRBV27	TRBJ1-2	NA	TRBD1	CASTATGGANYGYTF	TGTGCCAGCACCGCTACAGGGGGTGCTAACTATGGCTACACCTTC
TRBV5-1	TRBJ2-7	NA	NA	CASSPHDTAYEQYF	TGCGCCAGCAGCCCACATGACACCGCCTACGAGCAGTACTTC
TRBV6-5	TRBJ2-7	once	NA	CASSNREYEQYF	TGTGCCAGCAGTAACCGGGAATACGAGCAGTACTTC
TRBV6-2/TRBV6-3	TRBJ2-7	NA	NA	CASSPSVLTYEQYF	TGTGCCAGCAGTCCCTCGGTACTTACCTACGAGCAGTACTTC
TRBV7-9	TRBJ2-7	once	NA	CASSLARGLAGEQYF	TGTGCCAGCAGCTTAGCGAGGGGGCTAGCGGGCGAGCAGTACTTC
TRBV3-1/TRBV3-2	TRBJ1-5	once	TRBD1	CASSPGQSLGRPQHF	TGTGCCAGCAGCCCGGGACAGTCCTTGGGTAGGCCCCAGCATTTT
TRBV19	TRBJ2-1	NA	TRBD1	CASSIGQGAYNEQFF	TGTGCCAGTAGTATCGGGCAGGGGGCCTACAATGAGCAGTTCTTC
TRBV11-2	TRBJ1-2	NA	NA	CASSPQGTLYGYTF	TGTGCCAGCAGCCCTCAGGGGACCCTATATGGCTACACCTTC
TRBV21-1	TRBJ1-2	NA	NA	CASSKGGGDYGYTF	TGTGCCAGCAGCAAAGGGGGCGGGGACTATGGCTACACCTTC
TRBV28	TRBJ2-7	NA	NA	CASSLWGDTAYEQYF	TGTGCCAGCAGTTTATGGGGGGACACAGCCTACGAGCAGTACTTC